What follows are 10 T cell receptor beta chains derived from one specimen sequenced in a study of T cells in Graves' hyperthyroidism and ophthalmopathy. Amplification targeted TCR beta CDR3 regions from RNA transcripts. An initial round of RT-PCR targeting the TCR CDR3 relied on the HTBI primer set. Each CDR3 protein gets one entry after TCRdb re-called the multiplex PCR reads with MiXCR. Of around 600,000 distinct CDR3 sequences listed, 45% are singletons. The sequenced sample was peripheral blood or thyroid tissue (not recorded which). The receptors were gathered from an adult man with Graves' disease, either hyperthyroidism or ophthalmopathy (not recorded which).

This clonotype has just one count. The chain combines TRBV15 with TRBJ1-5; possible D gene TRBD1, 6 bases. The V and J ends lost 3 bases and 4 bases respectively, with 16 bases between them. Germline lookup yields CDR1 LNHNV and CDR2 YYDKDF (reference sequence). The CDR3 covers 16 residues. CDR3 loop: CATSSLDGGPNQPQHF. The CDR3 DNA reads TGTGCCACCAGCAGCTTGGATGGGGGGCCTAATCAGCCCCAGCATTTT.

Concerning this clonotype: The junction departs from germline at one end; a sequencing error may be responsible. The V and J genes are TRBV29-1 and TRBJ2-6; D possibly corresponds to TRBD1 (5 bases). The CDR3 runs to 12 residues. In germline, CDR1 is SQVTM, CDR2 ANQGSEA. CDR3 sequence (DNA): TGCAGCGTTGAAGCCCAGGGCGACGTTCTGACTTTC. This codes for CSVEAQGDVLTF. The full variable domain, rest sourced from reference TRBV29-1 and TRBJ2-6, is SAVISQKPSRDICQRGTSLTIQCQVDSQVTMMFWYRQQPGQSLTLIATANQGSEATYESGFVIDKFPISRPNLTFSTLTVSNMSPEDSSIYLCSVEAQGDVLTFGAGSRLTVL.

The J gene is TRBJ1-2, the V gene TRBV20-1; TRBD1 matches at 7 bases. From germline, CDR1 is DFQATT and CDR2 SNEGSKA (reference sequence). After removal of 1 base from V and 2 bases from J, the junction contained 1 base not matched to a gene. The CDR3 runs 13 residues. In DNA, the CDR3 is TGCAGTGCTAGAGCGACAGGGAACTATGGCTACACCTTC. As protein: CSARATGNYGYTF.

In this sample, this clonotype turned up many times. The rearrangement uses TRBV10-3 and TRBJ1-1; D gene uncertain. CDR1 and CDR2 from the germline V gene are ENHRY and SYGVKD. The CDR3 runs 13 residues. V was shortened by 2 bases and J by 1 base, with 5 bases between the two germline ends. The CDR3 region is CAISEQKNTEAFF. CDR3 DNA: TGTGCCATCAGTGAGCAGAAGAACACTGAAGCTTTCTTT.

This rearrangement joins TRBV29-1 to TRBJ1-3; 10 bases line up with TRBD1. CDR1 and CDR2 (germline): SQVTM, ANQGSEA. J was trimmed by 8 bases and V by 7 bases; bases with no gene match: 11. The CDR3 runs 14 residues. CDR3 in DNA: TGCAGCGGCCGACAGGGGGCCGGCGGCTACACCATATATTTT. Translation gives CSGRQGAGGYTIYF.

This clonotype was seen only a few times. The V gene is TRBV6-5, the J gene TRBJ1-1; 9 positions match TRBD1. J was trimmed by 2 bases and V by 1 base; bases with no gene match: 2. The CDR3 is 15 amino acids. Germline assignment: CDR1 MNHEY and CDR2 SVGAGI. The CDR3 nucleotides are TGTGCCAGCAGTTACTGGACAGGGGATAACACTGAAGCTTTCTTT. Translated, it gives CASSYWTGDNTEAFF.

V is TRBV20-1 and J is TRBJ1-4; D gene ambiguous. Germline V lookup: CDR1 DFQATT, CDR2 SNEGSKA (reference sequence). This CDR3 spans 16 amino acids. V lost 3 bases and J lost 3, with 17 bases in between. CDR3 nucleotide sequence: TGCAGTGCTAGGCCCAGCGGGAGGGCGGCTAATGAAAAACTGTTTTTT. It is translated as CSARPSGRAANEKLFF.

The chain couples TRBV6-6 to TRBJ2-7; 7 bases are a match to TRBD1. With 2 bases clipped from V and 10 bases from J, the junction kept 14 bases outside the gene matches. Looked up from germline, CDR1 is MNHNY and CDR2 is SVGAGI (reference sequence). The CDR3 contains 15 residues. The CDR3 DNA follows: TGTGCCAGCAGTTACATTACAGGGGAGCGACAGCCCCAGTACTTC. Translated, it gives CASSYITGERQPQYF.

The CDR3 DNA follows: TGCGCCAGCAGTGAATTCGGGACAGCCAGGACCTATGGCTACACCTTC. This translates into CASSEFGTARTYGYTF. The rearrangement links TRBV10-2 to TRBJ1-2, with 7 positions matching TRBD1. V trimming: 3 bases; J trimming: 4 bases; junction bases outside the gene matches: 11. This CDR3 is 16 amino acids long. The germline gives CDR1 WSHSY, CDR2 SAAADI.

Note on this clonotype: With a much larger clone just one base away, this may be a read error. In this CDR3 the conserved last residue, phenylalanine or tryptophan, is missing, so a read error is likely. The chain recombines TRBV29-1 with TRBJ1-3; no definite D call. The V gene's germline CDR1 is SQVTM and CDR2 ANQGSEA. V was shortened by 5 bases and J by 0 bases, with 8 bases between the two germline ends. The CDR3 covers 13 residues. The CDR3 sequence: CSVSPNSGNTIYY. Here the CDR3 DNA reads TGCAGCGTTTCCCCGAACTCTGGAAACACCATATATTAT.